Below are 19 T cell receptor beta chains sequenced from a single sample in a study of CD8 T cells in Susac syndrome. When the RNA was reverse transcribed, random hexamers were used with an input of roughly 0.5 to 1 ug. TCRdb called the immunoSEQ multiplex PCR reads again in MiXCR, with one record for every CDR3 protein. The sample contains 140,000 to 150,000 distinct CDR3 sequences, 85% to 95% of which appear only once. Sequenced: CD4+ T cells from PBMCs. The receptors were gathered from a human donor with multiple sclerosis.

The chain uses TRBV29-1 and TRBJ2-5; D gene unclear. V was cut by 4 bases and J by 3 bases, with 6 bases left in between. The CDR3 is made up of 11 amino acids. The germline gives CDR1 SQVTM, CDR2 ANQGSEA. This CDR3 is CSVVEKETQYF. The DNA for the CDR3 is TGCAGCGTTGTGGAGAAAGAGACCCAGTACTTC.

The chain combines TRBV7-3 with TRBJ1-1; possibly TRBD1 for D (6 bases). The ends were cut back, 4 bases at V and 4 bases at J, with 22 bases in the middle. This CDR3 region has 17 residues. The germline CDR1 and CDR2 sequences are SGHTA and FQGTGA. The CDR3 loop is CASSSWSGGLSITEAFF. DNA for the CDR3: TGTGCCAGCAGCTCATGGAGCGGGGGGCTATCGATCACTGAAGCTTTCTTT.

V and J are TRBV2 and TRBJ1-6, with D possibly TRBD1 on 6 matching bases. The germline CDR1 and CDR2 sequences are SNHLY and FYNNEI. The V end was cut by 4 bases, the J end by 6 bases, with 7 bases between. This CDR3 is 13 amino acids long. CDR3 nucleotides: TGTGCCAGCAGTGGACAGGTTAATTCACCCCTCCACTTT. It codes for CASSGQVNSPLHF.

The chain joins TRBV23-1 to TRBJ2-7, with D perhaps TRBD1 or TRBD2 (5 bases each). TRBV23-1 is placed among ORFs of uncertain function. The CDR3 contains 15 residues. Deletions cut 8 bases from V and 0 bases from J, with 17 bases between. For the CDR3, the DNA is TGCGCCAGCTTCTGGGACCGAGGCAGCTCCTACGAGCAGTACTTC. Amino acid sequence: CASFWDRGSSYEQYF.

The rearrangement uses TRBV2 and TRBJ2-2; D remains ambiguous. V was shortened by 3 bases and J by 6 bases, with 8 bases between the two germline ends. This CDR3 contains 13 residues. Germline V gene data show CDR1 as SNHLY and CDR2 as FYNNEI. This CDR3 reads CASSERRSGELFF. The CDR3 coding sequence is TGTGCCAGCAGTGAGAGGCGGTCCGGGGAGCTGTTTTTT.

CDR3 DNA sequence: TGTGCCAGCAGGAACGGGGGGAAGGCCGGGGAGCTGTTTTTT. Translation: CASRNGGKAGELFF. The rearrangement joins TRBV28 to TRBJ2-2; TRBD2 matches at 7 bases. V dropped 6 bases and J dropped 6; count of bases not matched to a gene: 7. This CDR3 contains 14 residues. Germline V gene lookup returns CDR1 MDHEN and CDR2 SYDVKM.

The CDR3 nucleotides are TGTGCCAGCAGCCCCCAACTAGCGGGGGGCACAGATACGCAGTATTTT. It translates to CASSPQLAGGTDTQYF. The V gene is TRBV7-7, the J gene TRBJ2-3; TRBD2 matches 11 bases. The ends lost 5 bases at V and 1 base at J; junction bases unmatched: 5. Germline CDR1 reads SSHAT; CDR2 reads FNYEAQ (reference sequence). The CDR3 spans 16 residues.

The chain recombines TRBV29-1 with TRBJ2-2; no clear D. Trimming removed 2 bases from V and 6 bases from J, with 4 bases in between. Germline V CDR1 and CDR2: SQVTM, ANQGSEA. The CDR3 totals 11 residues. As DNA, the CDR3 is TGCAGCGTTGAAAGGGCCGGGGAGCTGTTTTTT. It encodes CSVERAGELFF.

The genes are TRBV29-1 and TRBJ2-3, with 10 bases matching TRBD2. Germline V gene data show CDR1 as SQVTM and CDR2 as ANQGSEA. This CDR3 comprises 13 residues. After removal of 4 bases from V and 6 bases from J, the junction contained 4 bases not matched to a gene. Here the CDR3 reads CSVASGSRDTQYF. The CDR3 DNA reads TGCAGCGTTGCTAGCGGGAGTCGGGATACGCAGTATTTT.

The chain employs TRBV3-1 and TRBJ2-1, with 8 bases matching TRBD2. Trimming at V came to 1 base and at J to 6 bases, leaving 8 bases not matched to a gene. Looked up from germline, CDR1 is LGHDT and CDR2 is YNNKEL (reference sequence). The CDR3 totals 16 residues. CDR3 DNA sequence: TGTGCCAGCAGCCAAGTCCGCGGGGGGTACGGCAATGAGCAGTTCTTC. It yields the protein CASSQVRGGYGNEQFF.

V and J are TRBV23-1 and TRBJ2-5; D gene uncertain. TRBV23-1 counts as an open reading frame of uncertain function. This CDR3 region has 15 residues. V lost 2 bases, J lost 9 bases, and 19 bases lay in between. CDR3 coding DNA: TGCGCCAGCAGTCAAGCAGTTGGCCCCTCGGCGGCCCAGTACTTC. Translation: CASSQAVGPSAAQYF.

The chain is built from TRBV5-1 and TRBJ2-5, with TRBD1 matching 7 bases. CDR1 SGHRS and CDR2 YFSETQ come from the germline V gene. CDR3 size: 14 residues. J gave up 2 bases and V 3 bases, and 4 bases lay outside the gene matches. CDR3 sequence (DNA): TGCGCCAGCAGCTACCGGGACAGACAAGAGACCCAGTACTTC. Protein product: CASSYRDRQETQYF.

This rearrangement joins TRBV7-9 to TRBJ2-2; D gene uncertain. The CDR3 is made up of 12 amino acids. Per germline, CDR1 SEHNR and CDR2 FQNEAQ (reference sequence). V was shortened by 5 bases and J by 7 bases, with 8 bases between the two germline ends. CDR3 residues: CASSPPGGELFF. The DNA of the CDR3 is TGTGCCAGCAGCCCGCCCGGCGGGGAGCTGTTTTTT.

The genes are TRBV18 and TRBJ2-5, with 12 bases lining up with TRBD2. The CDR3 is 19 residues long. Germline lookup yields CDR1 KGHSH and CDR2 LQKENI. The V and J ends lost 4 bases and 2 bases, in that order; junction bases with no gene match: 14. CDR3 DNA: TGTGCCAGCTCACAAAACTCACTAGCGGGGGGCCGAATACAAGAGACCCAGTACTTC. Amino acid sequence: CASSQNSLAGGRIQETQYF.

V is TRBV12-3 or TRBV12-4 and J is TRBJ2-1; perhaps TRBD1 as D (6 bases). The V end was cut by 10 bases, the J end by 4 bases, with 23 bases between. This CDR3 has 16 residues. This CDR3 reads CATHKRPETGYNEQFF. DNA for the CDR3: TGTGCCACCCACAAGCGCCCCGAAACAGGGTACAATGAGCAGTTCTTC.

The V call is TRBV5-1, the J call TRBJ2-2; no clear D. The ends were cut back, 1 base at V and 1 base at J, with 8 bases in the middle. Germline values: CDR1 SGHRS, CDR2 YFSETQ. The CDR3 covers 15 residues. The CDR3 DNA reads TGCGCCAGCAGCTTGACCACTAAGAACACCGGGGAGCTGTTTTTT. Translating gives CASSLTTKNTGELFF.

The table lists this clonotype with a count of one. The V call is TRBV2, the J call TRBJ2-1; 9 nucleotides match TRBD1. CDR3 length equals 17 residues. Germline loops: CDR1 SNHLY, CDR2 FYNNEI. Trimming at V came to 6 bases and at J to 1 base, leaving 10 bases not matched to a gene. The CDR3 DNA reads TGTGCCAGCAGGGATTTACAGGGGGCGACGTCCTACAATGAGCAGTTCTTC. As protein: CASRDLQGATSYNEQFF.

This clonotype appeared a single time. The chain recombines TRBV24-1 with TRBJ2-1, with 14 bases identical to TRBD2. The CDR3 is made up of 19 amino acids. Germline V lookup: CDR1 KGHDR, CDR2 SFDVKD. V gave up 3 bases and J gave up 0 bases; unmatched junction bases: 6. The CDR3 protein is CATSDPGLAGAISYNEQFF. The DNA for the CDR3 is TGTGCCACCAGTGATCCGGGACTAGCGGGGGCGATCTCCTACAATGAGCAGTTCTTC.

The chain joins TRBV30 to TRBJ1-5; perhaps TRBD1 as D (5 bases). The CDR3 is 14 residues long. Deletions cut 3 bases from V and 1 base from J, with 10 bases between. Germline loops: CDR1 GTSNPN, CDR2 SVGIG (reference sequence). The CDR3 DNA reads as TGTGCCTGGAGCATGTCAGGGAGCAATCAGCCCCAGCATTTT. Its protein product is CAWSMSGSNQPQHF.